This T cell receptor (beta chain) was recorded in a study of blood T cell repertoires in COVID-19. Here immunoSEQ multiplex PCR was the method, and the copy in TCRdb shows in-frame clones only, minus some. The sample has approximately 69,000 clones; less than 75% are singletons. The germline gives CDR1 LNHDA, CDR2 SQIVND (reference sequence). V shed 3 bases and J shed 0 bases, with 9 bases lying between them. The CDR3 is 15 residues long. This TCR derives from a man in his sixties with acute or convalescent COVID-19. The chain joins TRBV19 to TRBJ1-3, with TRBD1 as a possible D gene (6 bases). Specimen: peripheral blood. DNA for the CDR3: TGTGCCAGTAGTATGCAGGACAGCTCTGGAAACACCATATATTTT. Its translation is CASSMQDSSGNTIYF.